This T cell receptor beta chain was observed in a study of blood T cell repertoires in COVID-19 (dated by TCRdb to about 2020). Describing the broader study: Samples from collaborators originated in the United States, Italy and Spain and spanned both the acute and convalescent phases of COVID-19. The material from the prospective study consisted of cDNA or gDNA derived from T cells, B-cell-depleted T cells, or PBMCs. The dataset comprised deeply sampled blood TCRbeta repertoires from subjects exposed to, actively infected with, or recovered from COVID-19. A freely available public database, intended as a resource for researchers studying the immune response to SARS-CoV-2, is where the repertoires were released. Samples came from the ongoing ImmuneRACE study (first 160 participants) plus 1,254 subjects from 6 global collaborators. Nearly every sample came with metadata listing a de-identified subject ID, COVID-19 status, age in years and sex. Where HLA class I and class II types were available, the types were taken from metadata supplied by the sample provider, not from assay-based typing.

What the study reported, not specific to this receptor: The amount of clinical and demographic metadata varied by source and participant and was provided uncurated.

TCRbeta CDR3 regions were amplified from genomic DNA by means of the immunoSEQ Assay, a bias-controlled multiplex PCR. Per the authors' processing: The number of nucleated cells in each sample was estimated by amplification of reference gene primers within the assay. To quantify the absolute abundance of each unique TCRbeta CDR3 rearrangement, sequence reads were collapsed and filtered. For each sample, productive Simpson clonality was calculated by taking the square root of Simpson's diversity index across productive rearrangements. TCRdb carries this immuneACCESS record with in-frame sequences only. Its versions omit some clonotypes, under half of them owing to an unresolved V gene in the studies checked, with the rest unexplained. V, J and clone size derive from that table, while D and trimming were established from the DNA sequence. The sample records about 220,000 clones, roughly 85% of which are singletons. Clones ranked in the top ten supply 2.5% to 3.5% of the sample.

A second Seattle source provided samples from volunteer blood donors who had recovered from COVID-19. Whole blood was collected in K2EDTA tubes by collaborating institutions according to the institutions' own protocols. For TCRbeta analysis, collaborators shipped samples in one of three forms: frozen whole blood, isolated PBMCs, or DNA extracted from either of those sample types. Reading from cysteine to phenylalanine, the CDR3 counts 14 amino acids. The entry retains the CDR3 DNA only, 42 bases that are in frame from base 1. Trimming removed 5 bases from V and 4 bases from J; the gene matches leave 3 bases unexplained. Looking up the germline V gene yields CDR1 SGHTA and CDR2 FQGNSA. Comment on this clone: Its target antigen remains unknown. Base qualities are not recorded, but no much larger clone differs from it by a single base.

The clonotype was recovered from a man between 50 and 59 years old who had recovered from COVID-19. This sequence uses TRBV7-2 and TRBJ2-1, and TRBD1 aligns with 9 junction nucleotides. Sequenced input: peripheral blood. The CDR3 protein is CASSLGQGYNEQFF. The DNA sequence follows: TGTGCCAGCAGCCTTGGACAGGGGTACAATGAGCAGTTCTTC.